Following are 19 T cell receptor beta chains from one sample sequenced in a study of T cell repertoires in aging, cancer and after chemotherapy. Rearranged V-D-J TRB sequences were amplified with a mixed TRB-A/B primer pool. TCRdb fed the multiplex PCR reads into MiXCR, producing one record per CDR3 protein. The sample yields several thousand distinct CDR3 sequences, 38% seen once. TCR beta rearrangements were amplified from peripheral blood genomic DNA. Sequencing was done on a sample of blood. The receptors here all came from a human donor with a blood cancer.

This clonotype was observed a handful of times. This chain links TRBV19 with TRBJ2-3, with D maybe TRBD2 (5 bases). V lost 1 base and J 6 bases, leaving 5 bases between the germline ends. Germline CDR1 LNHDA, CDR2 SQIVND (reference sequence). This CDR3 contains 12 residues. The CDR3 DNA reads as TGTGCCAGTAGTATAGGGAGGGATACGCAGTATTTT. Encoded protein: CASSIGRDTQYF.

CDR3 coding DNA: TGTGCCAGCAGAAGCCCTGCTAGGACAGCGAACACCGGGGAGCTGTTTTTT. Residues: CASRSPARTANTGELFF. This sequence joins TRBV6-5 and TRBJ2-2; D possibly corresponds to TRBD1 (6 bases). Germline loops: CDR1 MNHEY, CDR2 SVGAGI. The CDR3 is 17 amino acids. Trimming pared 6 bases from V and 0 bases from J, leaving 17 bases between.

This clonotype was counted only a few times. V gene TRBV7-2 combines with J gene TRBJ2-5, with a tentative D call TRBD1 (5 bases). Trimming removed 5 bases at V and 5 bases at J, with 15 bases between. Germline loops: CDR1 SGHTA, CDR2 FQGNSA. The CDR3 totals 14 residues. CDR3: CASSSPGSRETQYF. The CDR3 region has the DNA TGTGCCAGCAGCAGCCCAGGGTCTCGGGAGACCCAGTACTTC. Combining the CDR3 with reference TRBV7-2 and TRBJ2-5 gives the whole variable domain GAGVSQSPSNKVTEKGKDVELRCDPISGHTALYWYRQSLGQGLEFLIYFQGNSAPDKSGLPSDRFSAERTGGSVSTLTIQRTQQEDSAVYLCASSSPGSRETQYFGPGTRLLVL.

V is TRBV6-5 and J is TRBJ1-1; D unresolved. Trimming stripped 0 bases from V and 1 base from J, with 6 bases between. The CDR3 is 14 residues long. Germline CDR1 and CDR2: MNHEY and SVGAGI. The CDR3 reads CASSYSGRNTEAFF. CDR3 in DNA: TGTGCCAGCAGTTACTCGGGGAGGAACACTGAAGCTTTCTTT.

By its share, this clonotype is large. The chain recombines TRBV30 with TRBJ2-3; weak D call: TRBD2 (6 bases). In germline, CDR1 is GTSNPN, CDR2 SVGIG (reference sequence). Trimming cost V 0 bases and J 4 bases, with 17 bases left between them. The CDR3 consists of 16 residues. CDR3 sequence: CAWSVLSGGDSDTQYF. CDR3 DNA sequence: TGTGCCTGGAGTGTACTCTCAGGAGGGGACTCAGATACGCAGTATTTT.

The chain employs TRBV19 and TRBJ2-1, with 13 nucleotides matching TRBD2. The ends lost 6 bases at V and 6 bases at J; junction bases unmatched: 14. CDR3 length: 18 amino acids. CDR1 is LNHDA and CDR2 is SQIVND in the germline V gene (reference sequence). CDR3 DNA: TGTGCCAGTAGGATGGGACTAGCGGGATGGCCCCGGGTCAATGAGCAGTTCTTC. It yields the protein CASRMGLAGWPRVNEQFF. Full variable domain (rest looked up from reference TRBV19 and TRBJ2-1): DGGITQSPKYLFRKEGQNVTLSCEQNLNHDAMYWYRQDPGQGLRLIYYSQIVNDFQKGDIAEGYSVSREKKESFPLTVTSAQKNPTAFYLCASRMGLAGWPRVNEQFFGPGTRLTVL.

The rearrangement uses TRBV6-6 and TRBJ2-5; D is possibly TRBD1 (5 bases). From germline, CDR1 is MNHNY and CDR2 SVGAGI (reference sequence). V was clipped by 10 bases and J by 4 bases, with 13 bases between them. CDR3 size: 12 residues. The CDR3 sequence is CAIKGVGETQYF. CDR3 nucleotides: TGTGCCATCAAAGGGGTTGGAGAGACCCAGTACTTC.

The chain combines TRBV18 with TRBJ2-5; unclear D gene. CDR1 is KGHSH, CDR2 LQKENI, per germline. The CDR3 extends over 11 amino acids. Trimming cost V 1 base and J 3 bases, with 0 bases left between them. CDR3 residues: CASSPQETQYF. The CDR3 DNA sequence: TGTGCCAGCTCACCACAAGAGACCCAGTACTTC. Drawing the rest from reference TRBV18 and TRBJ2-5, the complete variable domain is NAGVMQNPRHLVRRRGQEARLRCSPMKGHSHVYWYRQLPEEGLKFMVYLQKENIIDESGMPKERFSAEFPKEGPSILRIQQVVRGDSAAYFCASSPQETQYFGPGTRLLVL.

In its sample, this clonotype was seen a few times. The genes are TRBV10-3 and TRBJ1-1; possibly TRBD1 for D (6 bases). This CDR3 has 11 amino acids. Germline V lookup: CDR1 ENHRY, CDR2 SYGVKD. V gave up 6 bases and J gave up 7 bases, with 9 bases separating them. This chain's CDR3 is CAIRETGEAFF. In DNA form, the CDR3 reads TGTGCCATCAGGGAGACAGGTGAAGCTTTCTTT.

V and J are TRBV6-4 and TRBJ2-3; weak D call: TRBD1 (5 bases). V was cut by 6 bases and J by 4 bases, with 11 bases left in between. Germline loops: CDR1 MRHNA, CDR2 SNTAGT. CDR3 length equals 13 residues. Here the CDR3 reads CASSSGRADTQYF. In DNA, the CDR3 is TGTGCCAGCAGCTCCGGCAGGGCAGATACGCAGTATTTT.

This clonotype is classed as medium-sized. The chain joins TRBV10-3 to TRBJ2-3, with a tentative D call TRBD1 (5 bases). V lost 0 bases and J lost 5, with 9 bases in between. The CDR3 has 14 residues. Germline V gene lookup returns CDR1 ENHRY and CDR2 SYGVKD. The CDR3 is CAISESGHGDTQYF. In DNA form, the CDR3 reads TGTGCCATCAGTGAGTCCGGACATGGAGATACGCAGTATTTT.

This CDR3 is CATSDDKDGTWEQYF. The CDR3 DNA is TGTGCCACCAGTGATGACAAAGACGGGACTTGGGAGCAGTACTTC. The chain links TRBV24-1 to TRBJ2-7; the D gene is possibly TRBD2 (6 bases). CDR1 is KGHDR, CDR2 SFDVKD, per germline. The CDR3 is made up of 15 amino acids. Trimming stripped 3 bases from V and 7 bases from J, with 18 bases between.

This clonotype was observed a handful of times. This chain links TRBV15 with TRBJ2-2; tentatively, D is TRBD1 or TRBD2 (5 bases each). V was trimmed by 3 bases and J by 6 bases, leaving 20 bases between them. Germline loops: CDR1 LNHNV, CDR2 YYDKDF (reference sequence). The CDR3 extends over 17 amino acids. In DNA, the CDR3 is TGTGCCACCAGCAGTAATCGGGGCGGCTTGCGTCCCGGGGAGCTGTTTTTT. It translates to CATSSNRGGLRPGELFF. Based on the CDR3 plus reference TRBV15 and TRBJ2-2, the full variable domain is DAMVIQNPRYQVTQFGKPVTLSCSQTLNHNVMYWYQQKSSQAPKLLFHYYDKDFNNEADTPDNFQSRRPNTSFCFLDIRSPGLGDTAMYLCATSSNRGGLRPGELFFGEGSRLTVL.

The DNA for the CDR3 is TGTGCCAGTAGCGGGACAGGGTACAATGAGCAGTTCTTC. This translates into CASSGTGYNEQFF. The chain uses TRBV6-6 and TRBJ2-1; D may be TRBD1 (9 bases). In germline, CDR1 is MNHNY, CDR2 SVGAGI (reference sequence). Deletions cut 9 bases from V and 4 bases from J, with 13 bases between. CDR3 length: 13 residues.

The chain recombines TRBV18 with TRBJ2-1; TRBD2 matches at 12 bases. CDR1 and CDR2 (germline): KGHSH, LQKENI. The CDR3 loop spans 17 amino acids. Trimming cost V 4 bases and J 6 bases; bases outside gene matches: 10. The CDR3 region has the DNA TGTGCCAGCTCACGGACTAGCGGGAAGGTGAGGAGCAATGAGCAGTTCTTC. Translating gives CASSRTSGKVRSNEQFF. Full variable domain (outside the CDR3, taken from reference TRBV18 and TRBJ2-1): NAGVMQNPRHLVRRRGQEARLRCSPMKGHSHVYWYRQLPEEGLKFMVYLQKENIIDESGMPKERFSAEFPKEGPSILRIQQVVRGDSAAYFCASSRTSGKVRSNEQFFGPGTRLTVL.

The rearrangement joins TRBV5-6 to TRBJ2-7; 7 nucleotides align to TRBD1. This CDR3 is built from 13 residues. With 4 bases clipped from V and 7 bases from J, the junction kept 8 bases outside the gene matches. CDR1 SGHDT and CDR2 YYEEEE come from the germline V gene. The CDR3 nucleotides are TGTGCCAGCAGCCGGACAGGCCTACGAGAGCAGTACTTC. It is translated as CASSRTGLREQYF.

V gene TRBV5-6 combines with J gene TRBJ2-7; the D is unclear. The CDR3 has 14 amino acids. Germline CDR1 SGHDT, CDR2 YYEEEE. The V and J ends lost 4 bases and 1 base respectively, with 12 bases between them. The CDR3 region is CASSPRLDSYEQYF. The CDR3 DNA reads as TGTGCCAGCAGCCCCCGACTGGATTCCTACGAGCAGTACTTC.

The chain has TRBV7-6 and TRBJ2-1; tentatively, D is TRBD1 (6 bases). CDR1 and CDR2 (germline): SGHVS, FNYEAQ. V was shortened by 5 bases and J by 11 bases, with 19 bases between the two germline ends. The CDR3 contains 14 residues. The CDR3 DNA reads TGTGCCAGCAGCACACCCGGGACAATCGATAAGCAGTTCTTC. Translation: CASSTPGTIDKQFF. The full variable domain, completed using reference TRBV7-6 and TRBJ2-1, is GAGVSQSPRYKVTKRGQDVALRCDPISGHVSLYWYRQALGQGPEFLTYFNYEAQQDKSGLPNDRFSAERPEGSISTLTIQRTEQRDSAMYRCASSTPGTIDKQFFGPGTRLTVL.

This clonotype showed up just a few times. The chain has TRBV11-1 and TRBJ1-1; no reliable D call. Germline V lookup: CDR1 SGHAT, CDR2 FQDESV (reference sequence). This CDR3 is 12 amino acids long. The V end was cut by 5 bases, the J end by 8 bases, with 12 bases between. CDR3 in DNA: TGTGCCAGCAGCAGGGAATGGGAGGAAGCTTTCTTT. This codes for CASSREWEEAFF.